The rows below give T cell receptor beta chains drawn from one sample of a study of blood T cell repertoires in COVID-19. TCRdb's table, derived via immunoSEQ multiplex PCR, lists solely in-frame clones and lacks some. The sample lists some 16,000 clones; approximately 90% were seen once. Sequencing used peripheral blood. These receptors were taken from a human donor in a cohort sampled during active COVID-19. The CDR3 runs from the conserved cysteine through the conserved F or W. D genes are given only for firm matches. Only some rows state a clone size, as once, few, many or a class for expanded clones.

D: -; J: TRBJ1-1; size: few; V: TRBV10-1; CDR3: CASSAQKQSGSTEAFF; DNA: TGCGCCAGCAGTGCACAAAAGCAGAGTGGGAGCACTGAAGCTTTCTTT
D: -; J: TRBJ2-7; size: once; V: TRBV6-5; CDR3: CASSYQGLEYEQYF; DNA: TGTGCCAGCAGTTACCAGGGGCTCGAGTACGAGCAGTACTTC
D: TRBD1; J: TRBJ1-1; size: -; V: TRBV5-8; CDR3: CASRLTGEVTEAFF; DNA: TGTGCCAGCAGACTGACAGGGGAGGTCACTGAAGCTTTCTTT
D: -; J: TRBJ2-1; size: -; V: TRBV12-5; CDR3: CASGLVVGSYNEQFF; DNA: TGTGCTAGTGGTTTGGTAGTTGGTAGCTACAATGAGCAGTTCTTC
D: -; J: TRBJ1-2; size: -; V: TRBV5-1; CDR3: CASSLLQGNYGYTF; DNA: TGCGCCAGCAGCTTGCTGCAGGGAAACTATGGCTACACCTTC
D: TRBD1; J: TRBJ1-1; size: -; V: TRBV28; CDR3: CASSTTGSISEAFF; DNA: TGTGCCAGCAGTACGACAGGGTCTATTTCTGAAGCTTTCTTT
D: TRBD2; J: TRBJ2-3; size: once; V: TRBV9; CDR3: CASSVSGTSGTDTQYF; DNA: TGTGCCAGCAGCGTCTCGGGGACTAGCGGCACAGATACGCAGTATTTT
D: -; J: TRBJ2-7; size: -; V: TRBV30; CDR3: CAWAYRSGEQYF; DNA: TGTGCCTGGGCTTACAGGTCTGGCGAGCAGTACTTC
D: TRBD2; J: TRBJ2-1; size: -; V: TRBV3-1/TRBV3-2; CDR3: CASSQPSGGSDEQFF; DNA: TGTGCCAGCAGCCAACCTAGCGGGGGAAGCGATGAGCAGTTCTTC
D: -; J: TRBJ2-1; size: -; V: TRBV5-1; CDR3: CASSQPQGTYNEQFF; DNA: TGCGCCAGCAGCCAACCACAGGGTACCTACAATGAGCAGTTCTTC
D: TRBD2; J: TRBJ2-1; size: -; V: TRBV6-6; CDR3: CASMGGGSYNEQFF; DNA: TGTGCCAGCATGGGGGGGGGCTCCTACAATGAGCAGTTCTTC
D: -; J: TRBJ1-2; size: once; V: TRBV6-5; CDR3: CASSWGGTGGYTF; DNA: TGTGCCAGCAGTTGGGGTGGTACGGGGGGCTACACCTTC
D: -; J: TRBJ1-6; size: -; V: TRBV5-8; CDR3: CASSLRQGNSPLHF; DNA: TGTGCCAGCAGCTTGCGGCAGGGTAATTCACCCCTCCACTTT
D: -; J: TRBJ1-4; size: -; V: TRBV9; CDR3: CASPALNEKLFF; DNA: TGTGCCAGTCCCGCCCTAAATGAAAAACTGTTTTTT
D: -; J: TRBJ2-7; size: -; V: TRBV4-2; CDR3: CASSQLRGQGKYEQYF; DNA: TGTGCCAGCAGCCAACTCCGAGGTCAGGGCAAGTACGAGCAGTACTTC
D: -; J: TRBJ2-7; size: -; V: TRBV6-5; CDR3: CASSPRQLLYEQYF; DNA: TGTGCCAGCAGCCCCCGACAGCTCCTATACGAGCAGTACTTC
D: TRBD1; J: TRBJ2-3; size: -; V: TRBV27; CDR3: CASTGQGLTDTQYF; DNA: TGTGCCAGCACGGGACAGGGGTTGACAGATACGCAGTATTTT
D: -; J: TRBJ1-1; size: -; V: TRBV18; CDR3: CASSPPGNTEAFF; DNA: TGTGCCAGCTCACCACCGGGCAACACTGAAGCTTTCTTT
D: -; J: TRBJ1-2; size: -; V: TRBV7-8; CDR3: CASSFTEANYGYTF; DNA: TGTGCCAGCAGCTTTACAGAAGCTAACTATGGCTACACCTTC
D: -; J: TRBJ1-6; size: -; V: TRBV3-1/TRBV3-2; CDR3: CASSQERVSYNSPLHF; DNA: TGTGCCAGCAGCCAAGAGAGGGTGTCCTATAATTCACCCCTCCACTTT
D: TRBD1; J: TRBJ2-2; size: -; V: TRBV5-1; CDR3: CASSSTRTGALTGELFF; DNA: TGCGCCAGCAGCTCCACTCGGACAGGTGCACTCACCGGGGAGCTGTTTTTT
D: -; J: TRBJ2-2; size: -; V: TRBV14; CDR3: CASSQVGVYSGELFF; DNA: TGTGCCAGCAGCCAGGTCGGGGTGTACTCCGGGGAGCTGTTTTTT
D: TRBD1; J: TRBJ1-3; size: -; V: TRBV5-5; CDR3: CASIPVWDRGGNTIYF; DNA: TGTGCCAGCATCCCGGTGTGGGACAGGGGTGGAAACACCATATATTTT
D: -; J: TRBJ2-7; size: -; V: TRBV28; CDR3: CATTEGPSYEQYF; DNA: TGTGCCACCACCGAGGGTCCTAGCTACGAGCAGTACTTC
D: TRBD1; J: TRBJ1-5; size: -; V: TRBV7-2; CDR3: CASSERQGFGQPQHF; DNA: TGTGCCAGCAGCGAGAGACAGGGCTTTGGTCAGCCCCAGCATTTT
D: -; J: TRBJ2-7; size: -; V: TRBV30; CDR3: CAWSRKGQNYEQYF; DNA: TGTGCCTGGAGTAGGAAAGGACAAAACTACGAGCAGTACTTC
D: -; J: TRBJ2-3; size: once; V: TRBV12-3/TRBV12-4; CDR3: CASSSGTDTQYF; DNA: TGTGCCAGCAGTTCAGGCACAGATACGCAGTATTTT
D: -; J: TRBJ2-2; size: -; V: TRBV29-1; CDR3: CSVGKTGVHTGELFF; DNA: TGCAGCGTTGGGAAGACAGGCGTCCACACCGGGGAGCTGTTTTTT
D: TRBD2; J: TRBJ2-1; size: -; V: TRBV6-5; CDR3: CASSYVVSRGEQFF; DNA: TGTGCCAGCAGTTACGTCGTCTCGCGGGGGGAGCAGTTCTTC
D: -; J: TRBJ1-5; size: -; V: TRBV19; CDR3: CASSIQGGSNQPQHF; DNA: TGTGCCAGTAGTATTCAGGGAGGCAGCAATCAGCCCCAGCATTTT
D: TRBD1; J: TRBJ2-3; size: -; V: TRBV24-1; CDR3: CATSDPRQGMPTDTQYF; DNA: TGTGCCACCAGTGATCCCAGACAGGGAATGCCGACAGATACGCAGTATTTT
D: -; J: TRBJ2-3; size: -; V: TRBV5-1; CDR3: CASSVGAVSTDTQYF; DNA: TGCGCCAGCTCAGTCGGCGCGGTCTCCACAGATACGCAGTATTTT
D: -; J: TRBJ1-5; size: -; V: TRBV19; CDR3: CASSIHRGGAAPQHF; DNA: TGTGCCAGTAGTATTCACCGGGGGGGTGCGGCGCCCCAGCATTTT
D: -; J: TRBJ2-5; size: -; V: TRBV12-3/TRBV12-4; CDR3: CASSYGETQYF; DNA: TGTGCCAGCAGTTACGGAGAGACCCAGTACTTC
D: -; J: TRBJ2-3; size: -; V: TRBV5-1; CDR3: CASSLERRSTDTQYF; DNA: TGCGCCAGCAGCTTGGAACGCAGAAGCACAGATACGCAGTATTTT
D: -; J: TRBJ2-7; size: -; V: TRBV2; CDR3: CASSTRRVSDEQYF; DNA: TGTGCCAGCAGTACCCGACGGGTTTCGGACGAGCAGTACTTC
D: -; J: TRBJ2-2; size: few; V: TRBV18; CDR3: CASSTGIAGELFF; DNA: TGTGCCAGCTCCACGGGAATTGCCGGGGAGCTGTTTTTT
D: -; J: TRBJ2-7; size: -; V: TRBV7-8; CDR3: CASSPPIGEFPYEQYF; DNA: TGTGCCAGCAGCCCTCCAATTGGGGAGTTTCCCTACGAGCAGTACTTC
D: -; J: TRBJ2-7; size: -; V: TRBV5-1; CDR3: CASSLNPGGEYEQYF; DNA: TGCGCCAGCAGCTTGAATCCCGGGGGAGAATACGAGCAGTACTTC
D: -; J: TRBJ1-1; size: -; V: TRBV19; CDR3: CASSGGRDGEAFF; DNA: TGTGCCAGTAGTGGGGGGAGGGACGGTGAAGCTTTCTTT
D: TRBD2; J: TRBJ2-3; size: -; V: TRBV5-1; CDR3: CASSWVGLAGTDTQYF; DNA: TGCGCCAGCAGCTGGGTGGGACTAGCGGGCACAGATACGCAGTATTTT